Below are 16 T cell receptor beta chains sequenced from a single sample in a study of graft-versus-host responses after intestinal transplantation. The assay was immunoSEQ multiplex PCR, and TCRdb's table has in-frame clones only and misses some. The table lists around 5,000 clones, 27% of them singletons, with roughly 7.6% in the top ten. Roughly 200,000 CFSE-labeled responder cells were plated with roughly 200,000 irradiated, violet-dye-labeled stimulator cells. The source was alloreactive CD8+ T cells from a mixed lymphocyte reaction culture, collected before intestinal transplant. Subset here: CFSE-low proliferating T cells sorted from roughly six-day pre-transplant mixed lymphocyte reaction (GvH or HvG direction). These receptor sequences come from a human patient who received an intestinal transplant.

This clone was seen a handful of times. The chain couples TRBV2 to TRBJ1-2, with D unresolved. Trimming stripped 2 bases from V and 4 bases from J, with 11 bases between. This CDR3 region has 14 residues. Germline V gives CDR1 SNHLY, CDR2 FYNNEI. Here the CDR3 reads CASSERGGPYGYTF. The DNA of the CDR3 is TGTGCCAGCAGTGAACGCGGAGGGCCCTATGGCTACACCTTC.

In its sample, this clone was seen a few times. This chain links TRBV6-1 with TRBJ2-1; perhaps TRBD1 as D (5 bases). Per the germline V gene, CDR1 is MNHNS and CDR2 is SASEGT. With 6 bases removed from V and 0 bases from J, the gap between germline ends came to 12 bases. The CDR3 covers 15 residues. In DNA form, the CDR3 reads TGTGCCAGCAGAACAGGCTATTACTCCTACAATGAGCAGTTCTTC. Translating gives CASRTGYYSYNEQFF.

The chain is built from TRBV9 and TRBJ2-1; D ambiguous. Germline V CDR1 and CDR2: SGDLS, YYNGEE. The CDR3 is 14 residues long. The ends were cut back, 0 bases at V and 2 bases at J, with 6 bases in the middle. The CDR3 DNA follows: TGTGCCAGCAGCGTAGCTGGGGCCTACAATGAGCAGTTCTTC. Encoded protein: CASSVAGAYNEQFF.

This sequence joins TRBV7-2 and TRBJ2-2; 10 positions match TRBD2. The V segment lost 7 bases and the J segment 5 bases; nucleotides outside the gene matches: 10. The CDR3 extends over 16 amino acids. Germline CDR1 reads SGHTA; CDR2 reads FQGNSA. CDR3 region: CASILTSGARTGELFF. The DNA of the CDR3 is TGTGCCAGCATCCTCACTAGCGGGGCTAGAACCGGGGAGCTGTTTTTT.

The chain carries TRBV7-8 and TRBJ2-7; 8 bases align to TRBD2. Germline trimming cut 5 bases from V and 1 base from J; bases unmatched to any gene: 7. Looked up from germline, CDR1 is SGHVS and CDR2 is FQNEAQ. This CDR3 has 15 amino acids. The DNA for the CDR3 is TGTGCCAGCAGCCCAACTAGCGGTCCATCCTACGAGCAGTACTTC. Its translation: CASSPTSGPSYEQYF.

This clone ranks as medium-sized. The chain has TRBV13 and TRBJ2-7, with D perhaps TRBD2 (5 bases). V lost 1 base and J 0 bases, leaving 10 bases between the germline ends. CDR1 is PRHDT, CDR2 FYEKMQ, per germline (reference sequence). The CDR3 has 15 residues. CDR3 sequence (DNA): TGTGCCAGCAGCTTAGAGTCGGGGAGCTCCTACGAGCAGTACTTC. As protein: CASSLESGSSYEQYF.

The rearrangement links TRBV27 to TRBJ2-7; 10 bases are a match to TRBD2. The CDR3 sequence is 15 residues long. V was clipped by 3 bases and J by 2 bases; unmatched bases: 4. Germline V gives CDR1 MNHEY, CDR2 SMNVEV (reference sequence). CDR3 sequence (DNA): TGTGCCAGCAGTTTTGGTACTAGCGGGACCTACGAGCAGTACTTC. This sequence encodes CASSFGTSGTYEQYF.

The rearrangement uses TRBV30 and TRBJ2-7; the D gene could be TRBD1 or TRBD2 (5 bases each). Trimming removed 4 bases from V and 3 bases from J, with 13 bases in between. The CDR3 length is 13 residues. CDR1 and CDR2 from the germline V gene are GTSNPN and SVGIG (reference sequence). Here the CDR3 DNA reads TGTGCCTGGAAGGGACCTCCTCGCTACGAGCAGTACTTC. It codes for CAWKGPPRYEQYF.

On this clone: This may be a read error, as it is one base from a much larger clone. V usage is TRBV27 and J usage is TRBJ2-3, with 8 bases lining up with TRBD1. CDR1 is MNHEY and CDR2 is SMNVEV in the germline V gene (reference sequence). The CDR3 consists of 14 residues. The CDR3 nucleotides read TGTGCCAGCAGTTCACCCTCGGGGACAGGTACGCAGTATTTT. It translates to CASSSPSGTGTQYF.

The chain links TRBV9 to TRBJ1-4, with D perhaps matching TRBD1 (6 bases). The V and J ends lost 1 base and 8 bases respectively, with 15 bases between them. Per germline, CDR1 SGDLS and CDR2 YYNGEE. The CDR3 contains 15 residues. CDR3 in DNA: TGTGCCAGCAGCGTAATTCCGGGGGCGGAAGAAAAACTGTTTTTT. As protein: CASSVIPGAEEKLFF.

This clone was picked up a small number of times. V gene TRBV6-5 combines with J gene TRBJ2-1; no reliable D call. The CDR3 has 15 residues. Trimming stripped 2 bases from V and 3 bases from J, with 11 bases between. CDR1 is MNHEY, CDR2 SVGAGI, per germline. Here the CDR3 DNA reads TGTGCCAGCAGTTACAATCTAGAAATCTACAATGAGCAGTTCTTC. It encodes CASSYNLEIYNEQFF.

This clone has a single count. The chain carries TRBV5-4 and TRBJ1-2; D unclear. The V gene's germline CDR1 is SGHNT and CDR2 YYREEE (reference sequence). V was cut by 6 bases and J by 4 bases, with 22 bases left in between. The CDR3 covers 16 residues. CDR3 DNA: TGTGCCAGCATGGCGTGCATACCAGGAAAGACCTATGGCTACACCTTC. Translated: CASMACIPGKTYGYTF.

By share of the sample, this clone is medium-sized (0.01 to 0.1%). The chain employs TRBV28 and TRBJ1-5, with 7 bases lining up with TRBD1. CDR3 length equals 15 residues. Trimming took 6 bases from V and 2 from J; bases not matched to a gene: 7. Germline CDR1 and CDR2: MDHEN and SYDVKM. The DNA of the CDR3 is TGTGCCAGCAGCCCGACAGGGTTCGGCAATCAGCCCCAGCATTTT. Translating gives CASSPTGFGNQPQHF.

This rearrangement joins TRBV9 to TRBJ2-1, with 14 positions matching TRBD2. CDR1 is SGDLS and CDR2 is YYNGEE in the germline V gene. The CDR3 covers 15 residues. V dropped 3 bases and J dropped 8; count of bases not matched to a gene: 4. CDR3 protein: CASSAGTSGSDEQFF. In DNA form, the CDR3 reads TGTGCCAGCAGCGCCGGGACTAGCGGGAGCGATGAGCAGTTCTTC.

V is TRBV6-5 and J is TRBJ2-7; 7 bases are a match to TRBD2. The CDR3 is 15 amino acids. The germline V gene has CDR1 MNHEY and CDR2 SVGAGI. The J segment lost 3 bases and the V segment lost 2 bases, leaving 7 bases of the junction unmatched. CDR3 sequence (DNA): TGTGCCAGCAGTTACGGGTGGGAGGGTATCTACGAGCAGTACTTC. This translates into CASSYGWEGIYEQYF.

The chain employs TRBV27 and TRBJ2-5; D call uncertain. Per the germline V gene, CDR1 is MNHEY and CDR2 is SMNVEV (reference sequence). The V and J ends lost 2 bases and 4 bases respectively, with 11 bases between them. This CDR3 is 14 amino acids long. CDR3 loop: CASSLRVSGETQYF. For the CDR3, the DNA is TGTGCCAGCAGTTTAAGGGTTTCGGGAGAGACCCAGTACTTC.